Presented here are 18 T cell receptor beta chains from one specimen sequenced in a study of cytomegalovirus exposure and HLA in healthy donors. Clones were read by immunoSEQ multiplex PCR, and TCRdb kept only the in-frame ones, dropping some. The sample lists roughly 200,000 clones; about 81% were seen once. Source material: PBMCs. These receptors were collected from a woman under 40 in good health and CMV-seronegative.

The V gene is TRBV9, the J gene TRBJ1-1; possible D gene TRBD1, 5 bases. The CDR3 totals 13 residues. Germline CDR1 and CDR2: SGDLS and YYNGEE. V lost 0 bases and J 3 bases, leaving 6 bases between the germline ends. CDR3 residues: CASSVEGYTEAFF. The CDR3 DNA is TGTGCCAGCAGCGTAGAGGGGTACACTGAAGCTTTCTTT.

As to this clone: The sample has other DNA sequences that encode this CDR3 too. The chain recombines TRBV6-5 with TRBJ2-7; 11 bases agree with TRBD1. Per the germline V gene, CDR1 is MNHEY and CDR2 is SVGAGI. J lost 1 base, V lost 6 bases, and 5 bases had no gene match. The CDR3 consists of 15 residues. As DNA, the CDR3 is TGTGCCAGCAGCTCCGGGACAGGGGGATCCTACGAGCAGTACTTC. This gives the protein CASSSGTGGSYEQYF.

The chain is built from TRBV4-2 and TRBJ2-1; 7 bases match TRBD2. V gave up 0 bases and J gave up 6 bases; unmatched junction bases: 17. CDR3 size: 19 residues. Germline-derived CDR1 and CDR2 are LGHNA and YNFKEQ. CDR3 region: CASSQDIWAGATPLNEQFF. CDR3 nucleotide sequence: TGTGCCAGCAGCCAAGATATTTGGGCGGGAGCTACCCCCCTCAATGAGCAGTTCTTC.

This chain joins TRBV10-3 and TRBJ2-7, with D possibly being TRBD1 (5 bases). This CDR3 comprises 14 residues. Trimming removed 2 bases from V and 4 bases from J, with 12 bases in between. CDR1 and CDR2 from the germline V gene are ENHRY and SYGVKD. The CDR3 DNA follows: TGTGCCATCAGTGAGACCAGAGACAGATACGAGCAGTACTTC. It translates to CAISETRDRYEQYF.

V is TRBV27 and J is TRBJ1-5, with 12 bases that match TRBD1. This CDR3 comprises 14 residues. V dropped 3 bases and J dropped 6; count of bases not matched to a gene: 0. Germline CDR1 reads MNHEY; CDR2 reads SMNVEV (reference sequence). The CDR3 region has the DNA TGTGCCAGCAGTTTGGGACAGGGGGCTCAGCCCCAGCATTTT. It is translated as CASSLGQGAQPQHF.

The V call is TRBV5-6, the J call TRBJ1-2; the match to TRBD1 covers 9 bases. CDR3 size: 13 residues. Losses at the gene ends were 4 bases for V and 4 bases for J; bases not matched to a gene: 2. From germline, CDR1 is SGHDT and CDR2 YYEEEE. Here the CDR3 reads CASSKDRGYGYTF. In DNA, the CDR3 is TGTGCCAGCAGCAAGGACAGGGGCTATGGCTACACCTTC.

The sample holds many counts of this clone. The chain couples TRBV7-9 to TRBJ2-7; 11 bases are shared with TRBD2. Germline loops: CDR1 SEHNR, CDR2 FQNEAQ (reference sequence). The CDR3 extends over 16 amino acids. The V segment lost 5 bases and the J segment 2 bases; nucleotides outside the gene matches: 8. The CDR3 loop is CASSPTSGITAYEQYF. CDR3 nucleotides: TGTGCCAGCAGCCCGACTAGCGGGATCACCGCCTACGAGCAGTACTTC.

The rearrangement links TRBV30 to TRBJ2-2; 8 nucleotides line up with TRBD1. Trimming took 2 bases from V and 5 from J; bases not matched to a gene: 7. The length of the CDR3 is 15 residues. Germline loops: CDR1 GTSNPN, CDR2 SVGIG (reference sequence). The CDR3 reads CAWSLGTGETGELFF. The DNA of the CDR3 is TGTGCCTGGAGTCTCGGGACAGGTGAAACCGGGGAGCTGTTTTTT. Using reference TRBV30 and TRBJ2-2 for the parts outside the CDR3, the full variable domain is SQTIHQWPATLVQPVGSPLSLECTVEGTSNPNLYWYRQAAGRGLQLLFYSVGIGQISSEVPQNLSASRPQDRQFILSSKKLLLSDSGFYLCAWSLGTGETGELFFGEGSRLTVL.

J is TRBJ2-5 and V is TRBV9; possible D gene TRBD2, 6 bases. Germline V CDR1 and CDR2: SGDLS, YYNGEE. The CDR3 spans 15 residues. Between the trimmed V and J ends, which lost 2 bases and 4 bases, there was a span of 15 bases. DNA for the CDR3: TGTGCCAGCAGCGTGGGGCCTATGGGAGGAGAGACCCAGTACTTC. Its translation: CASSVGPMGGETQYF.

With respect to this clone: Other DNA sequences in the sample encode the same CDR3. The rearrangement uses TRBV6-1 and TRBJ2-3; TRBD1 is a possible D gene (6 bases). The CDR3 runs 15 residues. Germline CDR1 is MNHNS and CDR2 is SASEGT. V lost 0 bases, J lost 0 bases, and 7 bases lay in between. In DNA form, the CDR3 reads TGTGCCAGCAGTGAAGCCGGGACAAGCACAGATACGCAGTATTTT. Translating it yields CASSEAGTSTDTQYF.

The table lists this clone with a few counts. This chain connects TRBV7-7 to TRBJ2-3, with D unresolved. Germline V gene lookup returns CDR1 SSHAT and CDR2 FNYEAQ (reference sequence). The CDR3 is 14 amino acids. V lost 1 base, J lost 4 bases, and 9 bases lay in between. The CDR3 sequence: CASSLDIKSDTQYF. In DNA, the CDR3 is TGTGCCAGCAGCTTAGACATAAAGTCAGATACGCAGTATTTT.

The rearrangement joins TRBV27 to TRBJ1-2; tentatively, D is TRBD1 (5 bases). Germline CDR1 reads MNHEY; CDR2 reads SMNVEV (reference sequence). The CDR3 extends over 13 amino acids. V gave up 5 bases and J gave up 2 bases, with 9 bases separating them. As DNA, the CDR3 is TGTGCCAGCAGTCGACAGACCAACTATGGCTACACCTTC. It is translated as CASSRQTNYGYTF.

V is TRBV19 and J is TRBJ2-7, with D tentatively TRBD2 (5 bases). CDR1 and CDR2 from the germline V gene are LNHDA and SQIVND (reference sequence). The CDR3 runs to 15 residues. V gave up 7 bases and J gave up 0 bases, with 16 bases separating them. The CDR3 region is CASTDPGSASYEQYF. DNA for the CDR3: TGTGCCAGTACCGACCCGGGGAGCGCCTCCTACGAGCAGTACTTC.

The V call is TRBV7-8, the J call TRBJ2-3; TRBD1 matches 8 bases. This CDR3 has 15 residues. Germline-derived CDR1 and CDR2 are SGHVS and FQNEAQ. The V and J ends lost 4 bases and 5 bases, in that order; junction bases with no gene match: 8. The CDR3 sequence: CASSYDRGAEDTQYF. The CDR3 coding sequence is TGTGCCAGCAGCTACGACAGGGGCGCAGAAGATACGCAGTATTTT.

CDR3 DNA sequence: TGTGCCAGCAGCTTGGTCTACACAGATACGCAGTATTTT. Translation: CASSLVYTDTQYF. The rearrangement links TRBV5-6 to TRBJ2-3; D not certain. The CDR3 is 13 residues long. Between the trimmed V and J ends, which lost 0 bases and 2 bases, there was a span of 4 bases. Germline values: CDR1 SGHDT, CDR2 YYEEEE.

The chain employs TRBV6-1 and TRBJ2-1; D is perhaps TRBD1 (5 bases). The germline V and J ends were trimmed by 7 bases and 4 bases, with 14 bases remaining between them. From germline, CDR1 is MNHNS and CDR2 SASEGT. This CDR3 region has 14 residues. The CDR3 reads CASTRSRVYNEQFF. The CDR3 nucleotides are TGTGCCAGCACCCGAAGCAGGGTATACAATGAGCAGTTCTTC.

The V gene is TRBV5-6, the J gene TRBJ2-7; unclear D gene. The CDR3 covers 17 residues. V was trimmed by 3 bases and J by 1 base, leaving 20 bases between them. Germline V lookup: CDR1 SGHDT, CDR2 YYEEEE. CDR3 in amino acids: CASSSSGSPRWSYEQYF. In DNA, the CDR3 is TGTGCCAGCAGCTCCTCCGGTTCCCCCCGGTGGTCCTACGAGCAGTACTTC.

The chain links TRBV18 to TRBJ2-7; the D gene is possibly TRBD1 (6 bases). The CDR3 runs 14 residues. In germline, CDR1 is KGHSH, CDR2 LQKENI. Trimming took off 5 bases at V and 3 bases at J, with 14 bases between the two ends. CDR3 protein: CASSGPRDNYEQYF. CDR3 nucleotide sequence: TGTGCCAGCTCAGGCCCCCGGGACAACTACGAGCAGTACTTC.